This T cell receptor beta chain was sequenced during a study of CD8+ T cells in alopecia areata. The wider study: Tofacitinib was taken orally by treated patients, and the dose was 5 to 10 mg twice daily.

Samples from alopecia areata patients were lesional scalp punch biopsies and peripheral blood. Extraction and reverse transcription of RNA yielded cDNA as the sequencing template. Sequencing used immunoSEQ multiplex PCR; TCRdb keeps in-frame clones, though not all of them. The sample shows roughly 150,000 clones, about 60% of them seen only once. Germline CDR1 and CDR2: SQVTM and ANQGSEA. Trimming removed 6 bases at V and 5 bases at J, with 13 bases between. The CDR3 is 12 residues long. This clone has only a few counts. The target antigen is unknown. Findings and caveats of the study: Sharing of TCRs across patients appeared less clear than in mice, possibly for HLA-related reasons.

The sample consisted of CD4+ T cells sorted from blood, taken at week 0. This clonotype was sampled from a human donor with alopecia areata. This sequence joins TRBV29-1 and TRBJ1-2, with D possibly being TRBD1 (6 bases). The CDR3 here is CSVAETGYGYTF. The CDR3 bases are TGCAGCGTAGCAGAGACAGGATATGGCTACACCTTC.